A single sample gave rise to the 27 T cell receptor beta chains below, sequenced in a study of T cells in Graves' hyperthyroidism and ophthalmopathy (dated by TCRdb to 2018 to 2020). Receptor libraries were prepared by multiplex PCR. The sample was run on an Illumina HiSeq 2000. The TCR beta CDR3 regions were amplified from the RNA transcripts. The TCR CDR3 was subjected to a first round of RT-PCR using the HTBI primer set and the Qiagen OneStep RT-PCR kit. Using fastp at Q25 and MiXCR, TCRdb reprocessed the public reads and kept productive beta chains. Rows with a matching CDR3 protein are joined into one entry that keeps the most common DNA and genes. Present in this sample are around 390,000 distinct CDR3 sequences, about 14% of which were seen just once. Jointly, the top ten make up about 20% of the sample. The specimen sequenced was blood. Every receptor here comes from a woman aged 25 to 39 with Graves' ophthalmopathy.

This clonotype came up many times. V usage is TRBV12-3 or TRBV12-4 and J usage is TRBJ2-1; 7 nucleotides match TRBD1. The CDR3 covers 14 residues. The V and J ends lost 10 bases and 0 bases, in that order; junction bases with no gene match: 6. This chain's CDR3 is CATSAGGSYNEQFF. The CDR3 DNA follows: TGTGCCACCTCTGCAGGGGGCTCCTACAATGAGCAGTTCTTC.

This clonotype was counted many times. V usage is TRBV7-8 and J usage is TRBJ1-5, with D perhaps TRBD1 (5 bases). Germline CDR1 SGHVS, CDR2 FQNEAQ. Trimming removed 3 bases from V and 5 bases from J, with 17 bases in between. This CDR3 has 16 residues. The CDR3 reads CASSFSRVKSDQPQHF. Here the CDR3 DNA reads TGTGCCAGCAGCTTCAGCAGGGTTAAGAGCGATCAGCCCCAGCATTTT.

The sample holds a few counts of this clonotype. The CDR3 bases are TGCAGTGCTAGTGATCGAGGCCGTATAGCCAAAAACATTCAGTACTTC. This sequence encodes CSASDRGRIAKNIQYF. The chain recombines TRBV20-1 with TRBJ2-4; D call uncertain. This CDR3 comprises 16 residues. Trimming took 3 bases from V and 0 from J, leaving 15 bases between them. The germline gives CDR1 DFQATT, CDR2 SNEGSKA (reference sequence).

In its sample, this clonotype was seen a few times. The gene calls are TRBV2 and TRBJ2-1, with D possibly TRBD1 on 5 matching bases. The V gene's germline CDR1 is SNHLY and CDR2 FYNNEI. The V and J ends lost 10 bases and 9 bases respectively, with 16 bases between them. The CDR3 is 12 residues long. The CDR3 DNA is TGTGCCAACAGCCGACAGTATGGTGAGCAGTTCTTC. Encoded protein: CANSRQYGEQFF.

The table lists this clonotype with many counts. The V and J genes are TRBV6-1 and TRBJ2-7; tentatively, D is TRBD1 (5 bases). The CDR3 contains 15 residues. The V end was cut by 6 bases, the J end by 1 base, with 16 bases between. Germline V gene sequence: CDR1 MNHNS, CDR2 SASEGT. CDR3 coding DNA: TGTGCCAGCAGCCCGATGGCAGGGTTATCCTACGAGCAGTACTTC. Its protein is CASSPMAGLSYEQYF.

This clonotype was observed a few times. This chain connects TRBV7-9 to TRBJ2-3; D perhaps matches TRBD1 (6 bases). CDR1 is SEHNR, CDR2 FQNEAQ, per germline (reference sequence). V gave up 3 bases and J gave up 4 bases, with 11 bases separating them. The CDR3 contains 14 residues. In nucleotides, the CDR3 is TGTGCCAGCAGCTTGAGGGGGTTTTCAGATACGCAGTATTTT. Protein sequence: CASSLRGFSDTQYF.

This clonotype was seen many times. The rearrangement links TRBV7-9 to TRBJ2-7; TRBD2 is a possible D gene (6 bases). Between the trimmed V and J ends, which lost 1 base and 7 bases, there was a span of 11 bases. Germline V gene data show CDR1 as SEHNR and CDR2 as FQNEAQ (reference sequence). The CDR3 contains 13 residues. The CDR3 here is CASSLDRGREQYF. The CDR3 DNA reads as TGTGCCAGCAGCTTAGATCGGGGGAGGGAGCAGTACTTC.

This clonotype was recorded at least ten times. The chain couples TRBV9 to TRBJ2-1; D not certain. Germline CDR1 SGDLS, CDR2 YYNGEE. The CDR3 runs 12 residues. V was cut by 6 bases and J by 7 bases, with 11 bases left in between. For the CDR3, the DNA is TGTGCCAGCACCGGCAGTCGGAATGAGCAGTTCTTC. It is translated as CASTGSRNEQFF.

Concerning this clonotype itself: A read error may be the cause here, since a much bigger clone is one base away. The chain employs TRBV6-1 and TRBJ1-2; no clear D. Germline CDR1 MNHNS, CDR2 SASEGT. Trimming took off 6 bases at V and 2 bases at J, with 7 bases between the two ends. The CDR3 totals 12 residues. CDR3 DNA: TGTGCCAGCAGACCGGGGAACTATGGCTACACCTTC. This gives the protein CASRPGNYGYTF.

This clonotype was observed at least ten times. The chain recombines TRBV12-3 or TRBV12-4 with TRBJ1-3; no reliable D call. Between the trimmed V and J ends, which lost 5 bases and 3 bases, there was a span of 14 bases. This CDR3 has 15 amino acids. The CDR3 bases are TGTGCCAGCAGTGCCCCCGATGGAGGTGGAAACACCATATATTTT. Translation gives CASSAPDGGGNTIYF.

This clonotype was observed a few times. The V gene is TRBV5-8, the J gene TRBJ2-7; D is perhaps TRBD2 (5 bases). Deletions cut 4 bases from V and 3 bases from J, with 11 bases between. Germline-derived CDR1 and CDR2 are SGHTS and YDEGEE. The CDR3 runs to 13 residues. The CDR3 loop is CASSVGRGYEQYF. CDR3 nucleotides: TGTGCCAGCAGCGTAGGGAGAGGCTACGAGCAGTACTTC.

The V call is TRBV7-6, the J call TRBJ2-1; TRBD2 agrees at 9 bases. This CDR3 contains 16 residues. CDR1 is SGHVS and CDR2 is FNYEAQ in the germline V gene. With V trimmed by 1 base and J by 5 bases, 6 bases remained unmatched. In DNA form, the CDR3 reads TGTGCCAGCAGCTTAGTTGCGGGGGGGCCCCACAATGAGCAGTTCTTC. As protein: CASSLVAGGPHNEQFF. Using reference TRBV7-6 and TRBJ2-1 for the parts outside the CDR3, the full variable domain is GAGVSQSPRYKVTKRGQDVALRCDPISGHVSLYWYRQALGQGPEFLTYFNYEAQQDKSGLPNDRFSAERPEGSISTLTIQRTEQRDSAMYRCASSLVAGGPHNEQFFGPGTRLTVL.

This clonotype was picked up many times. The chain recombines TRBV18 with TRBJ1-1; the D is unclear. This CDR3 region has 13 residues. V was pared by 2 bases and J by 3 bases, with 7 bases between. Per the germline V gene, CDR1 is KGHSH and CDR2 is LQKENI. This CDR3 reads CASSPRMDTEAFF. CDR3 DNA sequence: TGTGCCAGCTCACCAAGGATGGACACTGAAGCTTTCTTT.

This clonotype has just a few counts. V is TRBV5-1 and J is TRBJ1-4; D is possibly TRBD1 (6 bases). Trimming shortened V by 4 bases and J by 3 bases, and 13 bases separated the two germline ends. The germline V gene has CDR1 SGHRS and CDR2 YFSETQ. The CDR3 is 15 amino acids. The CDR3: CASSVGGIPNEKLFF. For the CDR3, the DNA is TGCGCCAGCAGCGTAGGGGGGATACCTAATGAAAAACTGTTTTTT.

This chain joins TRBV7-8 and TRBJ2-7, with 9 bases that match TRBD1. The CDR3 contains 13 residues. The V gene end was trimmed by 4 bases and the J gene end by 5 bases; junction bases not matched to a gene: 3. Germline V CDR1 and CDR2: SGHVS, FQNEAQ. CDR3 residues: CASSSDRGDEQYF. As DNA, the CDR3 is TGTGCCAGCAGCTCCGACAGGGGGGACGAGCAGTACTTC.

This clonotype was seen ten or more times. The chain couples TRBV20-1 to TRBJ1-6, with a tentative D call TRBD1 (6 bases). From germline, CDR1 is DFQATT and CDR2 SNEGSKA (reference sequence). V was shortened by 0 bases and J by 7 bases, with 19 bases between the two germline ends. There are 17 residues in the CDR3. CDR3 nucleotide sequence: TGCAGTGCTAGAGAGCTATTTAGGACAGTGAGGAATTCACCCCTCCACTTT. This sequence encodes CSARELFRTVRNSPLHF.

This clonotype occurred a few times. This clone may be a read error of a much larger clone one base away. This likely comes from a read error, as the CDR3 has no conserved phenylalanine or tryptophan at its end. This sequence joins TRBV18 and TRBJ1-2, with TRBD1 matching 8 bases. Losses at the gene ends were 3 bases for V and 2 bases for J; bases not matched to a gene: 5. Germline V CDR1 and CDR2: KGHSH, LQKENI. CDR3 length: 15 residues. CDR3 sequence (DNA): TGTGCCAGCTCACCCGGACAGGGAAAAAACTATGGCTACACCTCC. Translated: CASSPGQGKNYGYTS.

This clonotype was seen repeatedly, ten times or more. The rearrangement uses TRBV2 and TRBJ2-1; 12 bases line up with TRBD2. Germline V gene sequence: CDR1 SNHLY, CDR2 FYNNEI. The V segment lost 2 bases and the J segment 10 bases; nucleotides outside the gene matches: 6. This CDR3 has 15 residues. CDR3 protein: CASSETLAGGIEQFF. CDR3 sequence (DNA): TGTGCCAGCAGTGAAACACTAGCGGGGGGTATAGAGCAGTTCTTC.

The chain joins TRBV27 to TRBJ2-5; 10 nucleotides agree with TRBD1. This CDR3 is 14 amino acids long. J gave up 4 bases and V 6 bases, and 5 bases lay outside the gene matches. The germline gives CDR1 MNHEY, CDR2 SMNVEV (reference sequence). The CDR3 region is CASSLRTGGETQYF. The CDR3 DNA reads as TGTGCCAGCAGCCTGAGGACAGGGGGAGAGACCCAGTACTTC.

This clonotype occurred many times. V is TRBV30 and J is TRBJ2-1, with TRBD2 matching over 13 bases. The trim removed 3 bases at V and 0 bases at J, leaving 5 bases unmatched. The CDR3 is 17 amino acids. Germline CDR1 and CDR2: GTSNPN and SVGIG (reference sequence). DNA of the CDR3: TGTGCCTGGAGCGCCGGGACTAGCGGGGCCTCCTACAATGAGCAGTTCTTC. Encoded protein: CAWSAGTSGASYNEQFF.

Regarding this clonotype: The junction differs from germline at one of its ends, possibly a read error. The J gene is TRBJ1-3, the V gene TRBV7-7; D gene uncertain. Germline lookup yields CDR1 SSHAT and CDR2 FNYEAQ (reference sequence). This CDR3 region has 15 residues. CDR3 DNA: TGTGCTAGCAGCTTAGTCGGTTACTCTGGAAACACCATATATTTT. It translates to CASSLVGYSGNTIYF.

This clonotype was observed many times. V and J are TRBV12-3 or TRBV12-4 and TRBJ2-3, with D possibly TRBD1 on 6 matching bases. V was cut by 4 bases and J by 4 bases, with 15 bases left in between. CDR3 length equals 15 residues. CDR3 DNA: TGTGCCAGCAGTTCAAACACACAGGGTTCAGATACGCAGTATTTT. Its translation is CASSSNTQGSDTQYF.

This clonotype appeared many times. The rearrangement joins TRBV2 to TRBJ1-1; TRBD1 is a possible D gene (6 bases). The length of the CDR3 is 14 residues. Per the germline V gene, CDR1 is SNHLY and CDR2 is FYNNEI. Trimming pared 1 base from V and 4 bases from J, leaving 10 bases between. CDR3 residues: CASSEDRESTEAFF. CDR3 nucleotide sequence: TGTGCCAGCAGTGAAGACAGGGAGAGCACTGAAGCTTTCTTT.

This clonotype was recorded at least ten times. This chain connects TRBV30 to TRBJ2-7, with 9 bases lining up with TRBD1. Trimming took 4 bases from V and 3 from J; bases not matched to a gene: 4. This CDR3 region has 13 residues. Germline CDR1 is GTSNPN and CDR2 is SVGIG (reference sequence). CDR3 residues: CAWKDRGNYEQYF. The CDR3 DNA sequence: TGTGCCTGGAAGGACAGGGGTAACTACGAGCAGTACTTC.

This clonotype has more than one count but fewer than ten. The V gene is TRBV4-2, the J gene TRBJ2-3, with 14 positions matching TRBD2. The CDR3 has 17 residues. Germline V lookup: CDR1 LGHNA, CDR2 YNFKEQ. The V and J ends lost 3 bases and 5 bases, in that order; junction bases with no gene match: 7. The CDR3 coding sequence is TGTGCCAGCAGCCATAGACTAGCGGGGGGGAGTGAAGATACGCAGTATTTT. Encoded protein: CASSHRLAGGSEDTQYF.

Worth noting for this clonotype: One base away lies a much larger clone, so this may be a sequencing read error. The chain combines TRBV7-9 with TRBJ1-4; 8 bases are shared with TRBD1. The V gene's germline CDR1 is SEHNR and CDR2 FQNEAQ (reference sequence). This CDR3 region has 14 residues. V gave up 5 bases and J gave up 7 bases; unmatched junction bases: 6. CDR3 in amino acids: CASSRTGKSEKLFF. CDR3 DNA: TGTGCCAGCAGCCGGACAGGGAAAAGTGAAAAACTGTTTTTT.

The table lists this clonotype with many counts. The CDR3 region has the DNA TGTGCCAGCAGGCTGGGACTAGCGGGGAGCACAGATACGCAGTATTTT. Amino acid sequence: CASRLGLAGSTDTQYF. The J gene is TRBJ2-3, the V gene TRBV2; TRBD2 aligns across 13 bases. There are 16 residues in the CDR3. Germline values: CDR1 SNHLY, CDR2 FYNNEI. J was trimmed by 0 bases and V by 6 bases; bases with no gene match: 3. The whole variable domain, remainder taken from reference TRBV2 and TRBJ2-3, is EPEVTQTPSHQVTQMGQEVILRCVPISNHLYFYWYRQILGQKVEFLVSFYNNEISEKSEIFDDQFSVERPDGSNFTLKIRSTKLEDSAMYFCASRLGLAGSTDTQYFGPGTRLTVL.